This T cell receptor beta chain was captured in a study of blood T cell repertoires in COVID-19. The germline CDR1 and CDR2 sequences are SGHAT and FQDESV (reference sequence). With 2 bases clipped from V and 3 bases from J, the junction kept 4 bases outside the gene matches. The CDR3 sequence is 16 residues long. The repertoire was sequenced with immunoSEQ multiplex PCR; TCRdb's copy has only in-frame clones and lacks some. The top ten clones hold 4% of a sample with about 330,000 clones, around 89% of them seen once. The V gene is TRBV11-1, the J gene TRBJ2-2; 9 nucleotides line up with TRBD1. Sequencing was done on a sample of peripheral blood. The sequence was collected from a woman between 45 and 65 years old with active or convalescent COVID-19. The CDR3: CASSLPGQGDTGELFF. The CDR3 DNA reads TGTGCCAGCAGCTTACCGGGACAGGGTGACACCGGGGAGCTGTTTTTT.